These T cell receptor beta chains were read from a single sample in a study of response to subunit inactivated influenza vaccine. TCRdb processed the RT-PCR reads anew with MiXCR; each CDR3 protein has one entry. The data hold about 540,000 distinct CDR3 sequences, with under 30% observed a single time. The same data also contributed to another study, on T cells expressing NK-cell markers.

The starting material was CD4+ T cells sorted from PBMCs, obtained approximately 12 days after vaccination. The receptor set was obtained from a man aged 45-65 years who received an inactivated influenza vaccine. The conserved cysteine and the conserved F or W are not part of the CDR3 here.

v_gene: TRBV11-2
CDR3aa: ASSATSLRRPATNEKLF

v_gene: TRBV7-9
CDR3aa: ASSLSGTGSEKLF

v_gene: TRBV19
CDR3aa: ASSIVGRTYEQY

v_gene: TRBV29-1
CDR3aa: SVSAEGVATNEKLF

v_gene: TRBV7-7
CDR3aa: ASSLQGPNVPGELF

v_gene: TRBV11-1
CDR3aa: ASSSHRGTGELF

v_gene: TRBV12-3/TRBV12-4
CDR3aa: ASSLGRAATYEQY

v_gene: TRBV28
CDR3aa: ASSPSMIGTSSNEQF

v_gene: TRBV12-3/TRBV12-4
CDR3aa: ASSPTSGGDEQF

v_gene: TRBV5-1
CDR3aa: ASSLGARGDQETQY

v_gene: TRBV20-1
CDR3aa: SAERGADTQY

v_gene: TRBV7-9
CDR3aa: ASSLAASGELF

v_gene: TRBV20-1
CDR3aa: SATRQGPRTEAF